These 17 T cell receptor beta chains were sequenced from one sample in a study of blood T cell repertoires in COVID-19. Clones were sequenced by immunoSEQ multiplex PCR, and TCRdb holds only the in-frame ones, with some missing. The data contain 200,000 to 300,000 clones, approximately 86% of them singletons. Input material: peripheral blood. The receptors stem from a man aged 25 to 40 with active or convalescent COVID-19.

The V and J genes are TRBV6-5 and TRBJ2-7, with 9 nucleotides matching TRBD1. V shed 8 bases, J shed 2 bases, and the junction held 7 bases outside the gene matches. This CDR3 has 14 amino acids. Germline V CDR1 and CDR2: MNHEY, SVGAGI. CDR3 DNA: TGTGCCAGCGCACGACAGGGGGGAACCTACGAGCAGTACTTC. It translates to CASARQGGTYEQYF.

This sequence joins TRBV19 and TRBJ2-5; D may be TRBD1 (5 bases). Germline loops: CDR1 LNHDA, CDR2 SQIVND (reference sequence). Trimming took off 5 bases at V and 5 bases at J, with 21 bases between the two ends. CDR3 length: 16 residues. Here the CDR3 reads CASSPEDISRWETQYF. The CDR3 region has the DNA TGTGCCAGTAGTCCCGAGGACATTTCTCGGTGGGAGACCCAGTACTTC.

CDR3 sequence (DNA): TGTGCCAGCAACTCGCAGGGTACAATTGTCAATGAGCAGTTCTTC. It codes for CASNSQGTIVNEQFF. V gene TRBV2 combines with J gene TRBJ2-1; possible D gene TRBD1, 5 bases. The germline CDR1 and CDR2 sequences are SNHLY and FYNNEI. The CDR3 runs to 15 residues. Trimming removed 7 bases from V and 6 bases from J, with 19 bases in between. The full variable domain, completed using reference TRBV2 and TRBJ2-1, is EPEVTQTPSHQVTQMGQEVILRCVPISNHLYFYWYRQILGQKVEFLVSFYNNEISEKSEIFDDQFSVERPDGSNFTLKIRSTKLEDSAMYFCASNSQGTIVNEQFFGPGTRLTVL.

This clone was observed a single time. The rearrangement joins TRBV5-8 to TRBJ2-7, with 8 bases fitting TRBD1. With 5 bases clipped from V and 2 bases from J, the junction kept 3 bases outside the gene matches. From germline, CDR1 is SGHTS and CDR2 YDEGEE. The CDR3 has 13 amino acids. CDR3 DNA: TGTGCCAGCAGTCCGGACAGGGCCTACGAGCAGTACTTC. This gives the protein CASSPDRAYEQYF. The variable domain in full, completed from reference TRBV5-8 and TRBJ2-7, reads EAGVTQSPTHLIKTRGQQATLRCSPISGHTSVYWYQQALGLGLQFLLWYDEGEERNRGNFPPRFSGRQFPNYSSELNVNALELEDSALYLCASSPDRAYEQYFGPGTRLTVT.

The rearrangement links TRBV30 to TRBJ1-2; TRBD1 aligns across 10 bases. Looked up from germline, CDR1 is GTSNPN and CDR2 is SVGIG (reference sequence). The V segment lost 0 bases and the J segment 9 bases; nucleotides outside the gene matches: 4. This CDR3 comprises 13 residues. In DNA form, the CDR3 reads TGTGCCTGGAGTGTATCGGGACAGGGGCGCTACACCTTC. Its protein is CAWSVSGQGRYTF.

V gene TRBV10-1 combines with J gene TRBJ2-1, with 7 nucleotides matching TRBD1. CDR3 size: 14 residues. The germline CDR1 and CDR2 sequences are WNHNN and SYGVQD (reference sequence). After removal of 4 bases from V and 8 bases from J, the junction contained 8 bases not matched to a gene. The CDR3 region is CASSVDRALDEQFF. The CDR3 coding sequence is TGCGCCAGCAGTGTTGACAGGGCTCTGGATGAGCAGTTCTTC.

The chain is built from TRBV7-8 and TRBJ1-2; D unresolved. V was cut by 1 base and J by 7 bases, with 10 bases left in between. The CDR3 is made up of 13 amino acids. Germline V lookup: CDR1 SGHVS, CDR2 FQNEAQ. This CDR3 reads CASSLVLIGGYTF. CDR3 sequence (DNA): TGTGCCAGCAGCTTAGTATTGATCGGTGGCTACACCTTC.

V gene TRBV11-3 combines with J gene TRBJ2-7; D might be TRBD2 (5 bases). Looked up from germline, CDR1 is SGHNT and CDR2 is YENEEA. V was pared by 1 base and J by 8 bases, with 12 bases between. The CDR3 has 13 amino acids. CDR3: CASSLGTEGKQYF. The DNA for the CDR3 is TGTGCCAGCAGCTTAGGGACCGAGGGAAAGCAGTACTTC.

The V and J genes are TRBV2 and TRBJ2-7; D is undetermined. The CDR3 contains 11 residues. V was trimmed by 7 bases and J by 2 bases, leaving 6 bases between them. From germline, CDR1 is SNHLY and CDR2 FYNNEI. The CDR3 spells CASIRAYEQYF. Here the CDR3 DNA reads TGTGCCAGCATAAGAGCCTACGAGCAGTACTTC. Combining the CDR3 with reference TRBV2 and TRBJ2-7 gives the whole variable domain EPEVTQTPSHQVTQMGQEVILRCVPISNHLYFYWYRQILGQKVEFLVSFYNNEISEKSEIFDDQFSVERPDGSNFTLKIRSTKLEDSAMYFCASIRAYEQYFGPGTRLTVT.

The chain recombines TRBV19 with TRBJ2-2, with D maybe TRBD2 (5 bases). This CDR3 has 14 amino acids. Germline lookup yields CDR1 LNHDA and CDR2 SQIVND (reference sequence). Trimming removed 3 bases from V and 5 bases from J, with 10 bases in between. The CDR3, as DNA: TGTGCCAGTAGTATTTCACTAGTGACCGGGGAGCTGTTTTTT. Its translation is CASSISLVTGELFF.

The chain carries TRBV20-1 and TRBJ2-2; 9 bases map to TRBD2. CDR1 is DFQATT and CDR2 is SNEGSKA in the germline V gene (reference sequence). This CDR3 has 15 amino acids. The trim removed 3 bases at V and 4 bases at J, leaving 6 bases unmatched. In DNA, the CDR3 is TGCAGTGCTAGTCCGGGACTAGCTGGCACCGGGGAGCTGTTTTTT. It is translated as CSASPGLAGTGELFF.

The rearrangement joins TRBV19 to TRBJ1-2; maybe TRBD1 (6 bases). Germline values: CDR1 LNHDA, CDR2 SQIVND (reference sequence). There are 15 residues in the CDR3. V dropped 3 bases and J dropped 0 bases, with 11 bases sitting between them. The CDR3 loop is CASSMTGRANYGYTF. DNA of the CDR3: TGTGCCAGTAGTATGACAGGCCGAGCTAACTATGGCTACACCTTC. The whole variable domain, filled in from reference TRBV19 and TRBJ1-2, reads DGGITQSPKYLFRKEGQNVTLSCEQNLNHDAMYWYRQDPGQGLRLIYYSQIVNDFQKGDIAEGYSVSREKKESFPLTVTSAQKNPTAFYLCASSMTGRANYGYTFGSGTRLTVV.

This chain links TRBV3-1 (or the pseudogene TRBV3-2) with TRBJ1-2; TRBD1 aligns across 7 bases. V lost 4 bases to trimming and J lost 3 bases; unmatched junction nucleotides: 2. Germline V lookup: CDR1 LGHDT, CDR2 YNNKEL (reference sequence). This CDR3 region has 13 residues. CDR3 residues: CASSRTGYYGYTF. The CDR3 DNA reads TGTGCCAGCAGCCGGACAGGATACTATGGCTACACCTTC.

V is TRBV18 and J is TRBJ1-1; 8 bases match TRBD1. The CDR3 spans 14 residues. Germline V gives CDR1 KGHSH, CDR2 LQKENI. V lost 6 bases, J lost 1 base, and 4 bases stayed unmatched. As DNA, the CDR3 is TGTGCCAGCTCCCGCGGACAGGGGAACACTGAAGCTTTCTTT. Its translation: CASSRGQGNTEAFF.

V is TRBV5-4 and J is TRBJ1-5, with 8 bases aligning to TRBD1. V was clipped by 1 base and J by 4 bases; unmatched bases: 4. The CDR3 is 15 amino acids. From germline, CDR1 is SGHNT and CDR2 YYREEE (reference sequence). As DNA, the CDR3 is TGTGCCAGCAGCTTGACGGACAGGGTGAATCAGCCCCAGCATTTT. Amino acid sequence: CASSLTDRVNQPQHF.

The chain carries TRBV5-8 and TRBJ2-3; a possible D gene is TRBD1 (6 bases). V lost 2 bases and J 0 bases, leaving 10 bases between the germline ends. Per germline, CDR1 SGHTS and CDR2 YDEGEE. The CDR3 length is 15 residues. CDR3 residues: CASSFGRGSTDTQYF. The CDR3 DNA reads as TGTGCCAGCAGCTTTGGCAGGGGTAGCACAGATACGCAGTATTTT.

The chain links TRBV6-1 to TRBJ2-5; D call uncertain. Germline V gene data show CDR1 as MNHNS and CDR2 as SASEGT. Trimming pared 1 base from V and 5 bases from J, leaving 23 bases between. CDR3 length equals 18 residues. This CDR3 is CASSEDDRSPATLETQYF. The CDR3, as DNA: TGTGCCAGCAGTGAAGATGATCGGTCCCCCGCTACGCTCGAGACCCAGTACTTC.